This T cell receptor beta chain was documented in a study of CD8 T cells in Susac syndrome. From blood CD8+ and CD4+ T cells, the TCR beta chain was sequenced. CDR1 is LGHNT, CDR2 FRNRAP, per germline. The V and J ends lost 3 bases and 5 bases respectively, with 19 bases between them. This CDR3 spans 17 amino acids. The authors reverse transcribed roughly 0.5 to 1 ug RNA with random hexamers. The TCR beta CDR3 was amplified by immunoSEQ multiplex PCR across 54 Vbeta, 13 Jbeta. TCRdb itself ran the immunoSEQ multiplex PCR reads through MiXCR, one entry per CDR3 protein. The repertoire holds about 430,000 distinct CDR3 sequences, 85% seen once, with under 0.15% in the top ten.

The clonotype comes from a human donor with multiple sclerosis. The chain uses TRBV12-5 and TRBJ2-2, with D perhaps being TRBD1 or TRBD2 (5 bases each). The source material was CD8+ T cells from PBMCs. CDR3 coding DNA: TGTGCTAGTGGTTTCACACCGGGGCCCGAGGGGACCGGGGAGCTGTTTTTT. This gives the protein CASGFTPGPEGTGELFF.